The 5 T cell receptor beta chains given below trace back to one sample, sequenced in a study of early T cells in non-severe SARS-CoV-2 infection. TCRdb re-derived calls from the 5' RACE reads in MiXCR, one entry per CDR3 protein. This sample has about 70,000 distinct CDR3 sequences, with 4.5% to 6% found just once. The sample consisted of whole blood, taken at baseline. The origin of the receptors is an adult who was a healthcare worker with PCR-confirmed SARS-CoV-2 infection or an uninfected control (not recorded which).

This clonotype was seen repeatedly, ten times or more. J is TRBJ2-5 and V is TRBV7-9; possibly TRBD1 or TRBD2 for D (5 bases each). From germline, CDR1 is SEHNR and CDR2 FQNEAQ (reference sequence). The V end lost 4 bases, the J end lost 13 bases, and 19 bases lay between the germline ends. The CDR3 runs to 13 residues. The CDR3 is CASSSPPRDLPYF. The CDR3 DNA reads TGTGCCAGCAGCTCCCCTCCCCGGGACCTACCGTACTTC.

This clonotype has ten or more counts. DNA of the CDR3: TGTGCCAGCAGGGACAAGGGAGACAGGGATCTTGGCTACACCTTC. Its protein product is CASRDKGDRDLGYTF. This chain links TRBV6-1 with TRBJ1-2, with TRBD1 matching 7 bases. The germline CDR1 and CDR2 sequences are MNHNS and SASEGT. The CDR3 loop spans 15 amino acids. V trimming: 6 bases; J trimming: 7 bases; junction bases outside the gene matches: 14.

This clonotype was picked up many times. CDR3 sequence reads: CASSAGLATDTQYF. The CDR3 coding sequence is TGTGCCAGCAGCGCGGGACTAGCAACAGATACGCAGTATTTT. The chain links TRBV11-3 to TRBJ2-3; 9 bases fit TRBD2. The germline CDR1 and CDR2 sequences are SGHNT and YENEEA. V lost 5 bases, J lost 3 bases, and 3 bases stayed unmatched. This CDR3 spans 14 amino acids.

This clonotype showed up many times. The chain joins TRBV7-2 to TRBJ2-1; D unclear. CDR1 and CDR2 (germline): SGHTA, FQGNSA. Trimming pared 2 bases from V and 6 bases from J, leaving 14 bases between. The CDR3 is 15 amino acids. The CDR3, as DNA: TGTGCCAGCAGCTTACGTCGGCGAGGTTTCAATGAGCAGTTCTTC. The encoded protein is CASSLRRRGFNEQFF.

The CDR3 DNA reads TGCGCCAGCAGCTTGGCCGGCGGGCCGGCTCAGGAAGCTTTCTTT. Translated, it gives CASSLAGGPAQEAFF. The V call is TRBV5-1, the J call TRBJ1-1; D ambiguous. CDR3 length: 15 residues. In germline, CDR1 is SGHRS, CDR2 YFSETQ. V lost 0 bases to trimming and J lost 8 bases, with 17 bases between them.